This T cell receptor beta chain was captured in a study of blood T cell repertoires in COVID-19. As for the study in general: T cells, B-cell-depleted T cells, or PBMCs supplied cDNA or gDNA.

This clone was seen a few times. Assay used: immunoSEQ multiplex PCR; TCRdb lists only in-frame clones, some missing. The sample holds about 220,000 clones, approximately 83% seen once. The V and J ends lost 4 bases and 6 bases, in that order; junction bases with no gene match: 6. Per the germline V gene, CDR1 is SNHLY and CDR2 is FYNNEI. The CDR3 is 14 amino acids. Sequencing input: PBMCs or T cells enriched from blood (not recorded which). The source is a woman aged 40 to 50 with acute COVID-19. The V and J genes are TRBV2 and TRBJ2-1; 7 bases agree with TRBD1. The CDR3 reads CASSGLDRANEQFF. The CDR3 DNA sequence: TGTGCCAGCAGTGGATTAGACAGGGCCAATGAGCAGTTCTTC.